The present T cell receptor (beta chain) was sequenced within a study of cytomegalovirus exposure and HLA in healthy donors. Study-level results: CMV serostatus stood as the only immune exposure information on hand. Later on, an analysis showed TCR association rates differing by HLA locus, with DRB1 the most and HLA-C the fewest.

The PCR made use of 60 Vbeta and 13 Jbeta primers. Some clones are missing from TCRdb's copy, which holds only in-frame ones; the method was immunoSEQ multiplex PCR. The sample contains approximately 80,000 clones, around four fifths of which appear only once. Concerning this clone: Its specificity is unknown.

The CDR3 extends over 14 amino acids. The V gene's germline CDR1 is LNHDA and CDR2 SQIVND (reference sequence). Trimming pared 5 bases from V and 0 bases from J, leaving 11 bases between. The V gene is TRBV19, the J gene TRBJ2-7; the D gene is possibly TRBD2 (6 bases). The receptor comes from a male donor in good health and CMV-seropositive. Sequenced input: PBMCs. CDR3 coding DNA: TGTGCCAGTAGTTTGGGGGGAAGCTCCTACGAGCAGTACTTC. This gives the protein CASSLGGSSYEQYF.